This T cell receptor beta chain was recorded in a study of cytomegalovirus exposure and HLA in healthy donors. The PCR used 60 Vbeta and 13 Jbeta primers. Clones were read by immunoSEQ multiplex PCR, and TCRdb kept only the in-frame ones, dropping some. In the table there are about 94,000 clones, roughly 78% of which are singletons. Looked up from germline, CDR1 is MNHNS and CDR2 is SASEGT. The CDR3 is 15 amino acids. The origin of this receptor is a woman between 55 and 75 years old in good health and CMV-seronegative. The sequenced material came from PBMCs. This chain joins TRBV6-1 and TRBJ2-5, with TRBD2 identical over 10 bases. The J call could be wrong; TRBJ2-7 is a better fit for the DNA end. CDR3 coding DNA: TGTGCCAGCACCTCAAGCGGGAGGGGTCGGCGCGAGCAGTACTTC. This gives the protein CASTSSGRGRREQYF.